These 21 T cell receptor beta chains originate from one sample sequenced in a study of beta chain features in type 1 diabetes (dated by TCRdb to 2016 to 2018). Study-wide conclusions, independent of this receptor: A moderate but significant shortening of TCRB CDR3 length was observed in type 1 diabetes patients in all four CD4+ subsets.

Library method: the immunoSEQ multiplex PCR assay. All of the isolated RNA was reverse transcribed with the High Capacity cDNA Reverse Transcription Kit, so expressed TCRB transcripts were sequenced. TCRdb carries this immuneACCESS record with in-frame sequences only. Its versions omit some clonotypes, under half of them owing to an unresolved V gene in the studies checked, with the rest unexplained. This sample comprises about 270,000 clones, 14% of them detected only once. More than 0.015% of the sample comes from the top ten. Antigens for these TCRs are unknown. Material: naive CD4+ T cells from blood. Reading the label with the study, this specimen's cell subset or site is: true naive CD4+ T cells. The source of these receptors is a man younger than 45 with type 1 diabetes.

This clone has more than one count but fewer than ten. The rearrangement joins TRBV4-2 to TRBJ2-2; maybe TRBD1 (5 bases). Trimming left V 1 base short and J 5 bases short, with 14 bases between. Germline V lookup: CDR1 LGHNA, CDR2 YNFKEQ. The CDR3 runs 16 residues. CDR3 DNA sequence: TGTGCCAGCAGCCAAGTGGAACAGGCACTAACCGGGGAGCTGTTTTTT. It translates to CASSQVEQALTGELFF.

This clone has more than one count but fewer than ten. The genes are TRBV29-1 and TRBJ1-1; possibly TRBD1 for D (5 bases). Germline-derived CDR1 and CDR2 are SQVTM and ANQGSEA. The ends were cut back, 7 bases at V and 4 bases at J, with 13 bases in the middle. The CDR3 extends over 12 amino acids. The chain's CDR3 is CSAHQGGTEAFF. CDR3 coding DNA: TGCAGCGCCCACCAGGGTGGCACTGAAGCTTTCTTT.

The CDR3 DNA follows: TGCGCCAGCAGTCACTTTCGGGAGCCCTACGAGCAGTACTTC. As protein: CASSHFREPYEQYF. The V call is TRBV23-1, the J call TRBJ2-7; TRBD2 is a possible D gene (6 bases). TRBV23-1 counts as an open reading frame of uncertain function. Trimming removed 3 bases from V and 2 bases from J, with 11 bases in between. The CDR3 consists of 14 residues.

This sequence joins TRBV29-1 and TRBJ2-1; TRBD2 matches at 7 bases. The CDR3 runs to 15 residues. V was pared by 1 base and J by 2 bases, with 5 bases of the junction left unmatched. Germline V gives CDR1 SQVTM, CDR2 ANQGSEA. CDR3 coding DNA: TGCAGCGTTGAAGCCACAAGCGGGGCCTACAATGAGCAGTTCTTC. Protein sequence: CSVEATSGAYNEQFF.

This clone was seen a handful of times. V is TRBV29-1 and J is TRBJ2-3, with 7 bases lining up with TRBD1. The V gene end was trimmed by 7 bases and the J gene end by 2 bases; junction bases not matched to a gene: 12. The CDR3 is 15 residues long. Germline CDR1 SQVTM, CDR2 ANQGSEA. CDR3 DNA sequence: TGCAGCGGCTTCCCGGGACAGAAATCCACAGATACGCAGTATTTT. Encoded protein: CSGFPGQKSTDTQYF.

The chain couples TRBV28 to TRBJ1-2, with D perhaps TRBD1 (5 bases). The CDR3 is 13 residues long. CDR1 is MDHEN, CDR2 SYDVKM, per germline. The V and J ends lost 5 bases and 7 bases respectively, with 14 bases between them. CDR3 sequence: CASSRGNRSGYTF. CDR3 DNA: TGTGCCAGCAGTAGGGGAAACAGGTCTGGCTACACCTTC.

The chain's CDR3 is CASSLGTGANYGYTF. CDR3 DNA: TGTGCCAGCAGTTTGGGGACAGGAGCTAACTATGGCTACACCTTC. This chain links TRBV28 with TRBJ1-2, with 8 bases fitting TRBD1. Losses at the gene ends were 3 bases for V and 0 bases for J; bases not matched to a gene: 3. The CDR3 loop spans 15 amino acids. Germline CDR1 reads MDHEN; CDR2 reads SYDVKM.

A few counts support this clone. The V call is TRBV29-1, the J call TRBJ1-1; tentative D call: TRBD1 (6 bases). CDR1 SQVTM and CDR2 ANQGSEA come from the germline V gene. CDR3 length: 12 residues. CDR3 sequence (DNA): TGCAGAGCCGCTCAGGGGCCAACTGAAGCTTTCTTT. Its protein product is CRAAQGPTEAFF. The whole variable domain, filled in from reference TRBV29-1 and TRBJ1-1, reads SAVISQKPSRDICQRGTSLTIQCQVDSQVTMMFWYRQQPGQSLTLIATANQGSEATYESGFVIDKFPISRPNLTFSTLTVSNMSPEDSSIYLCRAAQGPTEAFFGQGTRLTVV.

V and J are TRBV4-3 and TRBJ2-5; 8 nucleotides line up with TRBD2. The tail of the sequence fits TRBJ2-7 better, so the J call may be wrong. CDR1 LGHNA and CDR2 YSLEER come from the germline V gene. The CDR3 has 17 residues. For the CDR3, the DNA is TGCGCCAGCAGCCTCCGGAGGTCAGCGGGAGAAGTCAACGAGCAGTACTTC. It encodes CASSLRRSAGEVNEQYF.

This clone was recorded a few times. The genes are TRBV6-6 and TRBJ2-2; the D gene is possibly TRBD1 (5 bases). The CDR3 has 16 amino acids. Between the trimmed V and J ends, which lost 4 bases and 0 bases, there was a span of 12 bases. Germline loops: CDR1 MNHNY, CDR2 SVGAGI (reference sequence). As DNA, the CDR3 is TGTGCCAGCAGTTCGCTAGGACAAGCGAACACCGGGGAGCTGTTTTTT. Amino acid sequence: CASSSLGQANTGELFF.

This clone was counted between two and nine times. The CDR3 here is CASSLGGRPYEQYF. As DNA, the CDR3 is TGTGCCAGCAGCTTAGGGGGGCGGCCCTACGAGCAGTACTTC. The chain joins TRBV7-2 to TRBJ2-7, with a tentative D call TRBD1 (6 bases). CDR1 and CDR2 (germline): SGHTA, FQGNSA. Trimming stripped 1 base from V and 2 bases from J, with 9 bases between. The CDR3 loop spans 14 amino acids.

There are a few counts of this clone. The V call is TRBV29-1, the J call TRBJ1-1; 11 bases align to TRBD1. The junction had 6 bases not matched to a gene; V was cut back by 8 bases and J by 4 bases. The germline CDR1 and CDR2 sequences are SQVTM and ANQGSEA. The CDR3 is 13 residues long. The CDR3 sequence is CSSVGQGGTEAFF. Written as DNA, the CDR3 is TGCAGCTCGGTGGGACAGGGGGGCACTGAAGCTTTCTTT.

This clone has only a few counts. This rearrangement joins TRBV5-1 to TRBJ2-7, with TRBD1 matching over 8 bases. The CDR3 has 15 residues. Germline V gene lookup returns CDR1 SGHRS and CDR2 YFSETQ. V lost 7 bases, J lost 1 base, and 10 bases stayed unmatched. CDR3 coding DNA: TGCGCCAGCGGACCAAGACAGGGGTCATCCTACGAGCAGTACTTC. As protein: CASGPRQGSSYEQYF.

The chain recombines TRBV28 with TRBJ1-2; TRBD1 is a possible D gene (5 bases). Trimming shortened V by 5 bases and J by 4 bases, and 14 bases separated the two germline ends. The V gene's germline CDR1 is MDHEN and CDR2 SYDVKM. The CDR3 spans 14 residues. DNA of the CDR3: TGTGCCAGCAGTACCGCAGGGATTGGCTATGGCTACACCTTC. Its protein product is CASSTAGIGYGYTF.

This clone was detected only a few times. The V gene is TRBV28, the J gene TRBJ2-7, with TRBD2 matching 7 bases. This CDR3 spans 14 amino acids. The V and J ends lost 7 bases and 4 bases, in that order; junction bases with no gene match: 10. Germline CDR1 MDHEN, CDR2 SYDVKM. Here the CDR3 reads CASTARDYTYEQYF. The CDR3 DNA reads TGTGCCAGCACCGCCCGGGACTATACGTACGAGCAGTACTTC. The full variable domain, rest sourced from reference TRBV28 and TRBJ2-7, is DVKVTQSSRYLVKRTGEKVFLECVQDMDHENMFWYRQDPGLGLRLIYFSYDVKMKEKGDIPEGYSVSREKKERFSLILESASTNQTSMYLCASTARDYTYEQYFGPGTRLTVT.

The chain combines TRBV7-3 with TRBJ2-1; no clear D gene. Germline V CDR1 and CDR2: SGHTA, FQGTGA. V lost 4 bases, J lost 8 bases, and 12 bases lay in between. The length of the CDR3 is 13 residues. This chain's CDR3 is CASSSRISDEQFF. The CDR3 nucleotides are TGTGCCAGCAGCTCTAGGATTTCGGATGAGCAGTTCTTC.

The rearrangement uses TRBV5-6 and TRBJ1-1; possibly TRBD1 for D (5 bases). CDR1 is SGHDT, CDR2 YYEEEE, per germline. The V gene lost 5 bases and the J gene lost 8 bases, with 16 bases spanning the gap. The CDR3 is made up of 13 amino acids. The CDR3 DNA reads as TGTGCCAGCAGGCTCGACCCGAACAGGGAAGCTTTCTTT. Amino acid sequence: CASRLDPNREAFF.

The table lists this clone with a few counts. The chain has TRBV19 and TRBJ1-5; TRBD1 matches 8 bases. CDR1 and CDR2 (germline): LNHDA, SQIVND (reference sequence). The J segment lost 5 bases and the V segment lost 11 bases, leaving 8 bases of the junction unmatched. The CDR3 runs 13 residues. Here the CDR3 reads CASMDRAYQPQHF. CDR3 coding DNA: TGTGCCTCGATGGACAGGGCTTATCAGCCCCAGCATTTT.

This clone showed up just a few times. This chain joins TRBV2 and TRBJ1-2; 11 bases are a match to TRBD1. Unmatched junction bases numbered 9, after V lost 7 bases and J lost 5 bases. The CDR3 covers 15 residues. Germline CDR1 is SNHLY and CDR2 is FYNNEI. CDR3 protein: CASIPGQGVVYGYTF. In nucleotides, the CDR3 is TGTGCCAGCATCCCGGGACAGGGGGTAGTGTATGGCTACACCTTC.

The table lists this clone with a few counts. The V and J genes are TRBV15 and TRBJ1-5; D not resolved. This CDR3 is 16 amino acids long. Germline CDR1 and CDR2: LNHNV and YYDKDF (reference sequence). V dropped 0 bases and J dropped 1 base, with 10 bases sitting between them. CDR3 in amino acids: CATSREPVRSNQPQHF. CDR3 in DNA: TGTGCCACCAGCAGAGAGCCGGTACGAAGCAATCAGCCCCAGCATTTT. The whole variable domain, remainder taken from reference TRBV15 and TRBJ1-5, is DAMVIQNPRYQVTQFGKPVTLSCSQTLNHNVMYWYQQKSSQAPKLLFHYYDKDFNNEADTPDNFQSRRPNTSFCFLDIRSPGLGDTAMYLCATSREPVRSNQPQHFGDGTRLSIL.

The chain links TRBV18 to TRBJ1-1; D not certain. Germline loops: CDR1 KGHSH, CDR2 LQKENI. V gave up 4 bases and J gave up 4 bases, with 19 bases separating them. This CDR3 contains 16 residues. The CDR3 nucleotides are TGTGCCAGCTCACTCCACGGTCCGGGAACGGCCACTGAAGCTTTCTTT. It specifies CASSLHGPGTATEAFF.